Each of the 7 T cell receptor beta chains below was sequenced from the same sample in a study of Ad26.COV2.S vaccination and SARS-CoV-2 variants. Method: immunoSEQ multiplex PCR; TCRdb's copy keeps in-frame clones and lacks some. This sample has about 250,000 clones, with more than 70% found just once. The sample's treatment: around 19 received Ad26.COV2.S at low or high dose, single or two shots; several received placebo; per-sample allocation not given. Specimen acquisition occurred on day 63 following the initial vaccine or placebo injection. The specimen comprised peripheral blood, sampled in a trial of Ad26.COV2.S vaccine versus placebo. The receptor set was obtained from a person between 18 and 59 years old who received the Ad26.COV2.S COVID-19 vaccine or a placebo.

The genes are TRBV7-3 and TRBJ1-1, with 9 bases identical to TRBD1. The CDR3 runs to 16 residues. Germline CDR1 and CDR2: SGHTA and FQGTGA. The V gene end was trimmed by 5 bases and the J gene end by 4 bases; junction bases not matched to a gene: 11. CDR3 coding DNA: TGTGCCAGCAGCCCCACCCGACAGGGGGGCGGCACTGAAGCTTTCTTT. It translates to CASSPTRQGGGTEAFF.

This chain links TRBV21-1 with TRBJ1-2. TRBV21-1 is tagged as a pseudogene. CDR3 length: 14 residues. The CDR3 coding sequence is TGTGCCAGCAGCAAAGTAGGCAGGAGCTATGGCTACACCTTC. This translates into CASSKVGRSYGYTF.

The rearrangement joins TRBV4-1 to TRBJ1-2; TRBD1 agrees at 9 bases. Germline values: CDR1 MGHRA, CDR2 YSYEKL. The length of the CDR3 is 15 residues. V shed 0 bases, J shed 5 bases, and the junction held 4 bases outside the gene matches. The CDR3 sequence is CASSQDRTGEYGYTF. The CDR3 DNA is TGCGCCAGCAGCCAAGACCGGACAGGGGAATATGGCTACACCTTC.

This clone appeared a single time. V usage is TRBV15 and J usage is TRBJ2-7; the D is unclear. This CDR3 has 13 residues. From germline, CDR1 is LNHNV and CDR2 YYDKDF (reference sequence). Between the trimmed V and J ends, which lost 0 bases and 6 bases, there was a span of 9 bases. CDR3: CATSREAGFEQYF. The CDR3 nucleotides read TGTGCCACCAGCAGAGAGGCAGGCTTCGAGCAGTACTTC.

This chain joins TRBV27 and TRBJ1-1; TRBD1 aligns across 7 bases. Trimming at V came to 6 bases and at J to 5 bases, leaving 6 bases not matched to a gene. The CDR3 sequence is 13 residues long. Germline CDR1 is MNHEY and CDR2 is SMNVEV (reference sequence). CDR3 loop: CASSGQQGTEAFF. DNA for the CDR3: TGTGCCAGCAGCGGCCAACAGGGGACTGAAGCTTTCTTT.

This sequence joins TRBV5-8 and TRBJ2-1, with D perhaps TRBD2 (5 bases). Germline assignment: CDR1 SGHTS and CDR2 YDEGEE. The ends were cut back, 2 bases at V and 0 bases at J, with 9 bases in the middle. The CDR3 is made up of 15 amino acids. The CDR3 region is CASSFRSASYNEQFF. For the CDR3, the DNA is TGTGCCAGCAGCTTTCGTAGCGCCTCCTACAATGAGCAGTTCTTC.

This clone has just a few counts. V usage is TRBV6-5 and J usage is TRBJ1-5, with 9 nucleotides matching TRBD1. Trimming at V came to 6 bases and at J to 3 bases, leaving 6 bases not matched to a gene. Germline CDR1 reads MNHEY; CDR2 reads SVGAGI. The CDR3 consists of 15 residues. The CDR3 reads CASSPTGGNNQPQHF. In DNA, the CDR3 is TGTGCCAGCAGCCCGACAGGGGGAAACAATCAGCCCCAGCATTTT.